This TCR beta chain is from a study of blood T cells in healthy people across ages. For the study at large: Per every two T cells, about one barcoded beta molecule was captured by template switching. Whole-study findings and limits: Long-lived donors carried more naive CD4+ cells and greater diversity than aged donors.

A second about 7 to 11 cycle PCR used barcoded and J-beta primers. Every individual sample yielded 3 million or more paired-end reads (each containing CDR3). TCRdb passed the 5' RACE reads through MiXCR, listing each CDR3 protein once. The sample yields 1.5 million to 2 million distinct CDR3 sequences, roughly 50% seen once. V lost 6 bases and J 4 bases, leaving 19 bases between the germline ends. There are 16 residues in the CDR3. This clonotype was seen repeatedly, ten times or more. Antigen: not known. The sequenced sample was blood. This clonotype originated in a woman aged 40 to 50 in good health. The chain couples TRBV12-3 or TRBV12-4 to TRBJ2-1; tentative D call: TRBD2 (6 bases). The CDR3 sequence is CASSFPGAPDYNEQFF. The CDR3 DNA reads as TGTGCCAGCAGCTTTCCGGGAGCCCCAGATTACAATGAGCAGTTCTTC.